A selection of T cell receptor beta chains follows, all from one sample in a study of PD-1 blockade in mismatch repair-deficient tumors. TCRdb's copy holds only in-frame clones and misses some; the assay was immunoSEQ multiplex PCR. The table includes roughly 80,000 clones, 81% detected once. Specimen: peripheral blood, collected 12 weeks after starting pembrolizumab. The receptors were gathered from an adult with mismatch repair-deficient cancer. Both conserved end residues are part of each CDR3. A D gene is named only where the DNA matches it firmly. Expanded clones get a size class; other rows say once, few or many, or leave the size out.

abundance,j_gene,v_gene,d_gene,CDR3aa,CDR3nt
NA,TRBJ1-1,TRBV5-1,TRBD1,CASSLGGGTGVPEEAFF,TGCGCCAGCAGCTTGGGTGGAGGGACAGGGGTACCCGAGGAGGCTTTCTTT
once,TRBJ1-2,TRBV30,NA,CAWNLPGGAGYGYTF,TGTGCCTGGAACCTCCCCGGGGGCGCGGGGTATGGCTACACCTTC
NA,TRBJ2-3,TRBV29-1,TRBD1,CSVDGQGVPDTQYF,TGCAGCGTTGATGGACAGGGGGTACCCGATACGCAGTATTTT
NA,TRBJ1-2,TRBV6-5,NA,CAIFNHYGYTF,TGTGCCATCTTCAACCACTATGGCTACACCTTC
NA,TRBJ2-1,TRBV2,NA,CASYPGEGKKNEQFF,TGTGCCAGCTATCCGGGAGAGGGAAAAAAAAATGAGCAGTTCTTC
NA,TRBJ1-2,TRBV10-1,TRBD1,CASHPPQGAGYGYTF,TGCGCCAGCCACCCGCCACAGGGGGCTGGCTATGGCTACACCTTC
few,TRBJ2-7,TRBV5-6,NA,CASSIRLGGREQYF,TGTGCCAGCAGCATACGATTAGGGGGGAGGGAGCAGTACTTC
NA,TRBJ2-7,TRBV6-5,NA,CASSYRGVHEQYF,TGTGCCAGCAGTTACCGCGGGGTGCACGAGCAGTACTTC
NA,TRBJ2-1,TRBV6-5,TRBD2,CASSRLAGYYNEQFF,TGTGCCAGCAGCAGACTAGCGGGGTACTACAATGAGCAGTTCTTC
NA,TRBJ2-7,TRBV7-6,NA,CASSLQEGETPYEQYF,TGTGCCAGCAGCCTCCAGGAGGGGGAGACACCCTACGAGCAGTACTTC
NA,TRBJ1-1,TRBV5-6,TRBD1,CASSFGTVNTEAFF,TGTGCCAGCAGTTTCGGGACAGTTAACACTGAAGCTTTCTTT
NA,TRBJ2-3,TRBV7-6,TRBD2,CASSLRREEGDTQYF,TGTGCCAGCAGCTTAAGGCGGGAGGAAGGAGATACGCAGTATTTT
NA,TRBJ2-3,TRBV15,NA,CATSREAKADTQYF,TGTGCCACCAGCAGAGAGGCAAAGGCAGATACGCAGTATTTT
once,TRBJ2-1,TRBV5-4,NA,CASSIYSSESSYNEQFF,TGTGCCAGCAGCATCTACTCTAGCGAGAGCTCCTACAATGAGCAGTTCTTC
NA,TRBJ1-2,TRBV27,NA,CASSLQGNYGYTF,TGTGCCAGCAGTTTACAGGGCAACTATGGCTACACCTTC
NA,TRBJ2-3,TRBV5-1,NA,CASSLQGSKDTQYF,TGCGCCAGCAGCTTGCAGGGATCCAAAGATACGCAGTATTTT
NA,TRBJ2-3,TRBV30,NA,CAWSKTVPSTDTQYF,TGTGCCTGGAGCAAAACAGTCCCTTCCACAGATACGCAGTATTTT
NA,TRBJ1-2,TRBV28,NA,CASSPLGGNGYTF,TGTGCCAGCAGTCCCTTGGGGGGCAATGGCTACACCTTC
NA,TRBJ2-2,TRBV5-1,TRBD2,CASSALAGENTGELFF,TGCGCCAGCAGCGCCCTAGCGGGGGAGAACACCGGGGAGCTGTTTTTT
NA,TRBJ2-7,TRBV2,TRBD1,CASGYRGQSSYEQYF,TGTGCCAGCGGGTACAGGGGGCAGAGCTCCTACGAGCAGTACTTC
NA,TRBJ1-1,TRBV11-2,TRBD1,CASSPQGFFTEAFF,TGTGCCAGCAGCCCACAGGGGTTCTTCACTGAAGCTTTCTTT
NA,TRBJ1-4,TRBV5-1,NA,CASSLTRGGTNEKLFF,TGCGCCAGCAGCTTGACCCGTGGGGGGACTAATGAAAAACTGTTTTTT
NA,TRBJ2-3,TRBV7-3,NA,CASRSRTGTDTDTQYF,TGTGCCAGCAGGTCACGGACCGGGACCGACACAGATACGCAGTATTTT